This TCR beta chain was retrieved from a study of prognosis after radiotherapy for stage I lung cancer. This clonotype was observed many times. Its antigen is unidentified. Multiplex PCR, run in two rounds, amplified TCR beta CDR3 from genomic DNA. The authors ran first-round PCR with primers specific to each TRBV and TRBJ gene. TCRdb re-called the multiplex PCR reads through MiXCR, storing one row per CDR3 protein. The repertoire holds 15,000 to 20,000 distinct CDR3 sequences, with 45% to 55% as singletons. With 3 bases removed from V and 4 bases from J, the gap between germline ends came to 9 bases. The CDR3 contains 13 residues. From germline, CDR1 is LNHDA and CDR2 SQIVND (reference sequence). Study-wide findings and caveats: Unique TCR clone counts fell after stereotactic body radiation therapy, median 10,088 versus 6,861.

Sequenced here: PBMCs, sampled before or after stereotactic body radiation therapy (not recorded which). The receptor was isolated from a donor aged 50 or older with non-small cell lung cancer. The chain uses TRBV19 and TRBJ1-1; D might be TRBD1 (5 bases). The CDR3 region has the DNA TGTGCCAGTAGTATGCGGGGCTCCACTGAAGCTTTCTTT. It translates to CASSMRGSTEAFF.